Each of the 6 T cell receptor beta chains below was sequenced from the same sample in a study of regulatory T cells in long-lasting Graves disease. The time point is: newly diagnosed GD, antithyroid drugs for less than 3 months. There was RNA extracted from PBMCs, and the TCR library was made from it. Library construction for TCR beta used iRepertoire HTBI primers and Arm-PCR of CDR3 regions. TCRdb used MiXCR to reprocess the multiplex PCR reads, holding one entry per CDR3 protein. The sample contains hundreds of thousands of distinct CDR3 sequences, roughly 14% of which appear only once. In addition, the sample was reused for a study of T cells in Graves' hyperthyroidism and ophthalmopathy.

The sample here was peripheral blood mononuclear cells (PBMCs), taken at new diagnosis, from a patient treated with antithyroid drugs. Receptors were obtained from a man aged 30-40 years with Graves disease.

This clonotype was observed a few times. The chain employs TRBV5-6 and TRBJ2-3; unclear D gene. The DNA end is more similar to TRBJ2-7, so the J call may be wrong. There are 15 residues in the CDR3. Per the germline V gene, CDR1 is SGHDT and CDR2 is YYEEEE. CDR3 protein: CASSTEDHYPYEQYF. The CDR3 DNA reads as TGTGCCAGCAGCACCGAGGACCATTACCCATACGAGCAGTACTTC.

The CDR3 sequence is CATSRDSIGTAPLRATNEKLFF. The CDR3 nucleotides read TGTGCCACCAGCAGAGATAGCATCGGGACAGCGCCGTTGAGAGCGACTAATGAAAAACTGTTTTTT. The chain is built from TRBV15 and TRBJ1-4; 7 bases agree with TRBD1. CDR3 length: 22 amino acids. Germline V lookup: CDR1 LNHNV, CDR2 YYDKDF (reference sequence). The V gene end was trimmed by 0 bases and the J gene end by 2 bases; junction bases not matched to a gene: 21.

This clonotype came up many times. V gene TRBV2 combines with J gene TRBJ1-2; 7 nucleotides agree with TRBD1. Trimming took 10 bases from V and 8 from J; bases not matched to a gene: 13. The CDR3 runs to 13 residues. CDR1 and CDR2 (germline): SNHLY, FYNNEI. The CDR3 coding sequence is TGTGCCAACCCGAAGGCGCCAGGGGGGGGCTACACCTTC. Translated, it gives CANPKAPGGGYTF.

As regards this clonotype: Germline is not matched at one junction end, which may reflect a read error. This chain links TRBV5-1 with TRBJ2-1; D is uncertain. Germline CDR1 and CDR2: SGHRS and YFSETQ. The CDR3 consists of 15 residues. The CDR3 nucleotides read TGTGCCAGCAGCTTCGTAGATGGGCCAGGAGAGGAGCAGTTCTTC. Translating gives CASSFVDGPGEEQFF.

This clonotype was detected many times. The chain combines TRBV6-5 with TRBJ1-2, with D hard to call. CDR1 is MNHEY and CDR2 is SVGAGI in the germline V gene. The CDR3 length is 14 residues. V was clipped by 0 bases and J by 2 bases, with 7 bases between them. The CDR3, as DNA: TGTGCCAGCAGTTACTCCCCGCCGAACTATGGCTACACCTTC. Protein sequence: CASSYSPPNYGYTF.

The genes are TRBV7-6 and TRBJ2-5; D is unresolved. V gave up 5 bases and J gave up 5 bases, with 9 bases separating them. Germline CDR1 and CDR2: SGHVS and FNYEAQ. The CDR3 contains 12 residues. CDR3 sequence reads: CASSRRWETQYF. The CDR3 DNA reads as TGTGCCAGCAGCCGCAGGTGGGAGACCCAGTACTTC.